This T cell receptor (beta chain) was observed in a study of T cells in Graves' hyperthyroidism and ophthalmopathy. Whole-study results and caveats: Stable hyperthyroidism was told apart from ophthalmopathy by a model built on 13 V-J features.

After removal of 3 bases from V and 8 bases from J, the junction contained 13 bases not matched to a gene. The CDR3 has 15 amino acids. Germline values: CDR1 GTSNPN, CDR2 SVGIG (reference sequence). The diagnostic basis comprised clinical symptoms, serum thyroxine and TRAb, thyroid ultrasound and orbital computed tomography. RNA transcripts provided the source from which TCR beta CDR3 regions were amplified. In the first-round RT-PCR of the TCR CDR3, the HTBI primer set was used. TCRdb passed the multiplex PCR reads through MiXCR, listing each CDR3 protein once. The top ten clones hold around a sixth of a sample with over 550,000 distinct CDR3 sequences, roughly a sixth of them seen once. This clonotype was seen ten or more times. Antigen specificity is unknown.

This chain links TRBV30 with TRBJ2-1, with 7 positions matching TRBD2. Sequenced sample: blood. This receptor was identified in a woman between 18 and 29 years old with Graves' hyperthyroidism. Written as DNA, the CDR3 is TGTGCCTGGAGGGAGCGGGGCACGGATCTGCATGAGCAGTTCTTC. Translated, it gives CAWRERGTDLHEQFF.